These 11 T cell receptor beta chains came from one sample sequenced in a study of OX40 agonist ivuxolimab in advanced cancers. The table came from immunoSEQ multiplex PCR; TCRdb's copy has only in-frame clones and leaves some out. The sample lists approximately 91,000 clones; roughly nine tenths were seen once. The sequencing used CD4+ or CD8+ T cells sorted from blood, collected in a trial of the OX40 agonist ivuxolimab. Source of these receptors: an adult with an advanced solid tumor such as melanoma, head and neck, liver or kidney cancer.

This sequence joins TRBV7-2 and TRBJ2-1; TRBD2 might be the D (6 bases). Germline values: CDR1 SGHTA, CDR2 FQGNSA. The CDR3 totals 13 residues. The V and J ends lost 5 bases and 6 bases respectively, with 11 bases between them. The CDR3 DNA sequence: TGTGCCAGCAGCCCAGGACTAAGCAATGAGCAGTTCTTC. Protein product: CASSPGLSNEQFF.

V is TRBV19 and J is TRBJ2-5; D gene uncertain. The germline gives CDR1 LNHDA, CDR2 SQIVND (reference sequence). CDR3 length equals 15 residues. V lost 1 base, J lost 4 bases, and 13 bases lay in between. This chain's CDR3 is CASSIGDTGRETQYF. CDR3 in DNA: TGTGCCAGTAGTATAGGAGACACTGGCCGAGAGACCCAGTACTTC.

This chain joins TRBV5-1 and TRBJ2-2; D gene unclear. Trimming removed 4 bases from V and 0 bases from J, with 7 bases in between. This CDR3 has 14 amino acids. CDR1 and CDR2 from the germline V gene are SGHRS and YFSETQ. This CDR3 reads CASSIKPNTGELFF. In nucleotides, the CDR3 is TGCGCCAGCAGCATCAAACCGAACACCGGGGAGCTGTTTTTT.

The chain uses TRBV18 and TRBJ1-1; no clear D. The germline V gene encodes CDR1 KGHSH and CDR2 LQKENI. Trimming pared 3 bases from V and 1 base from J, leaving 12 bases between. This CDR3 is built from 15 residues. The CDR3, as DNA: TGTGCCAGCTCACCTACGGCCCTAAGGAACACTGAAGCTTTCTTT. This sequence encodes CASSPTALRNTEAFF.

The chain recombines TRBV7-2 with TRBJ2-3, with a possible D match to TRBD2 (7 bases). Trimming took off 2 bases at V and 7 bases at J, with 13 bases between the two ends. The CDR3 covers 14 residues. Germline values: CDR1 SGHTA, CDR2 FQGNSA. The CDR3 spells CASSLRGGANTQYF. The CDR3 DNA reads as TGTGCCAGCAGCTTAAGAGGGGGGGCGAATACGCAGTATTTT.

The rearrangement joins TRBV6-1 to TRBJ2-1; no clear D gene. Per germline, CDR1 MNHNS and CDR2 SASEGT. V was shortened by 8 bases and J by 6 bases, with 8 bases between the two germline ends. CDR3 length: 11 residues. The CDR3 DNA reads as TGTGCCAGCGAAGACGGCAATGAGCAGTTCTTC. Protein sequence: CASEDGNEQFF.

The genes are TRBV2 and TRBJ1-1, with 8 bases that match TRBD1. The CDR3 is made up of 16 amino acids. The germline gives CDR1 SNHLY, CDR2 FYNNEI. Unmatched junction bases numbered 14, after V lost 5 bases and J lost 6 bases. In nucleotides, the CDR3 is TGTGCCAGCAGTACCCCCCCCGGACAGGGTTTTTCTGAAGCTTTCTTT. It codes for CASSTPPGQGFSEAFF.

The chain has TRBV7-2 and TRBJ2-7; no reliable D call. This CDR3 has 13 amino acids. Germline V gene lookup returns CDR1 SGHTA and CDR2 FQGNSA. V gave up 0 bases and J gave up 5 bases, with 8 bases separating them. The CDR3 DNA follows: TGTGCCAGCAGCTTAGCGGGCGCGGACGAGCAGTACTTC. It is translated as CASSLAGADEQYF.

This chain joins TRBV7-2 and TRBJ2-7, with a weak D call TRBD2 (5 bases). V was cut by 5 bases and J by 4 bases, with 15 bases left in between. The CDR3 sequence is 14 residues long. Germline lookup yields CDR1 SGHTA and CDR2 FQGNSA. The CDR3 DNA is TGTGCCAGCAGCCCCAGCGGACGGGAATACGAGCAGTACTTC. Protein sequence: CASSPSGREYEQYF.

As for this clone: At one of its ends the junction is not consistent with the germline gene, which may arise from a read error. This chain uses TRBV10-3 with TRBJ1-4, with D perhaps TRBD1 (5 bases). The CDR3 sequence is 15 residues long. Germline assignment: CDR1 ENHRY and CDR2 SYGVKD. The CDR3 protein is CAINESGQGEEKLFF. The CDR3 DNA sequence: TGTGCCATCAATGAGTCGGGGCAGGGCGAGGAAAAACTGTTTTTT.

The chain joins TRBV7-2 to TRBJ2-3; 8 bases are a match to TRBD1. The germline V gene has CDR1 SGHTA and CDR2 FQGNSA. The CDR3 has 14 residues. The J segment lost 5 bases and the V segment lost 5 bases, leaving 6 bases of the junction unmatched. The CDR3 here is CASSPTGVGDTQYF. The CDR3 DNA follows: TGTGCCAGCAGCCCGACAGGGGTTGGAGATACGCAGTATTTT.